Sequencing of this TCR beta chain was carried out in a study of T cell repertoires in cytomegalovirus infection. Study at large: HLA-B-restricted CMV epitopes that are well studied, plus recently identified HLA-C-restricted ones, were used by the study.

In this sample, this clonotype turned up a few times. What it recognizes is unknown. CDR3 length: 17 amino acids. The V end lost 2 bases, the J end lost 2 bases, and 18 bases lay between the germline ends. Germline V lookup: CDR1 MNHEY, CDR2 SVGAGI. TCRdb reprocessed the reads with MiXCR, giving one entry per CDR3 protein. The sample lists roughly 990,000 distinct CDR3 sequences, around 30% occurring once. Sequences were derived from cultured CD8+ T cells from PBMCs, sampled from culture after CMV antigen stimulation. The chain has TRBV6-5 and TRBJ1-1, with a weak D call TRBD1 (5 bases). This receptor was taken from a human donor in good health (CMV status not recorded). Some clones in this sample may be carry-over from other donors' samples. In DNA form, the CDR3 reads TGTGCCAGCAGTTACCGTCCCAGGGCGCCCGATAACACTGAAGCTTTCTTT. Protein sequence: CASSYRPRAPDNTEAFF.